Below are 18 T cell receptor beta chains sequenced from a single sample in a study of beta chain features in type 1 diabetes. Since all of the isolated RNA was reverse transcribed, expressed TCRB transcripts were what got sequenced. Repertoires were generated with immunoSEQ multiplex PCR, while TCRdb's copy carries only in-frame clones and drops some. The table has more than 150,000 clones, approximately 13% seen once. Sequencing was performed on central memory CD4+ T cells from blood. These receptors originate from a woman aged 18 to 35 in good health.

This clone appeared a few times. The V call is TRBV27, the J call TRBJ2-5, with a possible D match to TRBD1 (7 bases). CDR3 length equals 14 residues. The germline V gene encodes CDR1 MNHEY and CDR2 SMNVEV (reference sequence). Trimming pared 3 bases from V and 6 bases from J, leaving 14 bases between. This CDR3 is CASSFRQGLKTQYF. As DNA, the CDR3 is TGTGCCAGCAGTTTCCGACAGGGACTCAAGACCCAGTACTTC.

This clone was found a few times. Here the CDR3 reads CASSLEWTGGNEQFF. The CDR3 region has the DNA TGCGCCAGCAGCTTGGAATGGACAGGGGGCAATGAGCAGTTCTTC. V is TRBV5-1 and J is TRBJ2-1; TRBD1 aligns across 10 bases. This CDR3 comprises 15 residues. The V gene's germline CDR1 is SGHRS and CDR2 YFSETQ. V dropped 0 bases and J dropped 6; count of bases not matched to a gene: 3. Supplemented by reference TRBV5-1 and TRBJ2-1, the full variable domain reads KAGVTQTPRYLIKTRGQQVTLSCSPISGHRSVSWYQQTPGQGLQFLFEYFSETQRNKGNFPGRFSGRQFSNSRSEMNVSTLELGDSALYLCASSLEWTGGNEQFFGPGTRLTVL.

This chain uses TRBV30 with TRBJ1-4; D remains ambiguous. The germline CDR1 and CDR2 sequences are GTSNPN and SVGIG (reference sequence). This CDR3 has 12 residues. The CDR3: CASGTTNEKLFF. CDR3 DNA: TGTGCTTCCGGGACAACTAATGAAAAACTGTTTTTT.

The chain couples TRBV19 to TRBJ2-7, with a possible D match to TRBD2 (6 bases). The CDR3 sequence is 17 residues long. V lost 4 bases to trimming and J lost 4 bases, with 23 bases between them. Germline CDR1 LNHDA, CDR2 SQIVND (reference sequence). The CDR3, as DNA: TGTGCCAGTAGTACCTCCCATCGACGCGCCGGGGGATACGAGCAGTACTTC. Translating it yields CASSTSHRRAGGYEQYF.

The V call is TRBV11-2, the J call TRBJ2-7, with a tentative D call TRBD1 (6 bases). Germline CDR1 is SGHAT and CDR2 is FQNNGV. This CDR3 is built from 14 residues. V was clipped by 0 bases and J by 6 bases, with 12 bases between them. This CDR3 reads CASSLEYRVSEQYF. For the CDR3, the DNA is TGTGCCAGCAGCTTAGAGTACAGGGTGTCCGAGCAGTACTTC.

The chain couples TRBV2 to TRBJ1-5; perhaps TRBD1 as D (6 bases). CDR3 length: 13 amino acids. CDR1 SNHLY and CDR2 FYNNEI come from the germline V gene. Trimming shortened V by 3 bases and J by 7 bases, and 10 bases separated the two germline ends. The CDR3 is CASSDRGGQPQHF. The CDR3 region has the DNA TGTGCCAGCAGTGACAGGGGTGGACAGCCCCAGCATTTT.

This clone appeared a few times. The rearrangement joins TRBV6-5 to TRBJ1-1, with TRBD1 as a possible D gene (5 bases). V lost 0 bases and J lost 6, with 11 bases in between. This CDR3 has 14 residues. CDR1 MNHEY and CDR2 SVGAGI come from the germline V gene. The CDR3 is CASSYSKGNSEAFF. Here the CDR3 DNA reads TGTGCCAGCAGTTACTCGAAGGGGAATTCTGAAGCTTTCTTT.

CDR3 loop: CASSLNFEDNQPQHF. The CDR3 nucleotides read TGCGCCAGCAGTCTGAATTTCGAGGACAATCAGCCCCAGCATTTT. V is TRBV23-1 and J is TRBJ1-5; D not certain. TRBV23-1 is treated as an ORF (open reading frame) with a function not yet certain. The CDR3 runs 15 residues. V lost 4 bases and J 3 bases, leaving 13 bases between the germline ends.

This clone was recorded only once. This chain uses TRBV28 with TRBJ1-3, with a weak D call TRBD1 (6 bases). V lost 7 bases to trimming and J lost 0 bases, with 10 bases between them. The CDR3 contains 14 residues. Looked up from germline, CDR1 is MDHEN and CDR2 is SYDVKM. This CDR3 reads CASTRGHSGNTIYF. CDR3 DNA: TGTGCCAGCACCCGGGGACACTCTGGAAACACCATATATTTT.

The V gene is TRBV15, the J gene TRBJ2-5; TRBD1 might be the D (6 bases). This CDR3 is 15 amino acids long. Germline CDR1 and CDR2: LNHNV and YYDKDF (reference sequence). V lost 1 base to trimming and J lost 4 bases, with 13 bases between them. The DNA of the CDR3 is TGTGCCACCAGCAGAGGTAATGGCAGGGGAGAGACCCAGTACTTC. Amino acid sequence: CATSRGNGRGETQYF.

This clone has a handful of counts. The chain links TRBV28 to TRBJ2-3; 7 bases are shared with TRBD1. CDR1 is MDHEN, CDR2 SYDVKM, per germline. The CDR3 has 14 amino acids. The V segment lost 5 bases and the J segment 8 bases; nucleotides outside the gene matches: 10. This chain's CDR3 is CASSRSQGQATQYF. CDR3 DNA sequence: TGTGCCAGCAGTCGATCACAGGGGCAGGCTACGCAGTATTTT. Based on the CDR3 plus reference TRBV28 and TRBJ2-3, the full variable domain is DVKVTQSSRYLVKRTGEKVFLECVQDMDHENMFWYRQDPGLGLRLIYFSYDVKMKEKGDIPEGYSVSREKKERFSLILESASTNQTSMYLCASSRSQGQATQYFGPGTRLTVL.

The V and J genes are TRBV30 and TRBJ1-2; no definite D call. The CDR3 is 16 amino acids. Germline loops: CDR1 GTSNPN, CDR2 SVGIG (reference sequence). V was cut by 4 bases and J by 3 bases, with 21 bases left in between. In nucleotides, the CDR3 is TGTGCCTGGAAAACGGGTGGGAGTATTGCACACTATGGCTACACCTTC. This translates into CAWKTGGSIAHYGYTF.

The chain uses TRBV11-2 and TRBJ2-3; D not certain. This CDR3 has 14 amino acids. V was cut by 1 base and J by 6 bases, with 11 bases left in between. CDR1 is SGHAT and CDR2 is FQNNGV in the germline V gene. CDR3 coding DNA: TGTGCCAGCAGCTTAGGTTCCAAGCTTGATACGCAGTATTTT. Translated: CASSLGSKLDTQYF. Variable domain in full (rest from reference TRBV11-2 and TRBJ2-3): EAGVAQSPRYKIIEKRQSVAFWCNPISGHATLYWYQQILGQGPKLLIQFQNNGVVDDSQLPKDRFSAERLKGVDSTLKIQPAKLEDSAVYLCASSLGSKLDTQYFGPGTRLTVL.

The sample holds a few counts of this clone. The chain has TRBV7-2 and TRBJ2-1; 10 bases map to TRBD1. The length of the CDR3 is 15 residues. Germline V gives CDR1 SGHTA, CDR2 FQGNSA. V dropped 1 base and J dropped 9; count of bases not matched to a gene: 6. CDR3 nucleotide sequence: TGTGCCAGCAGCTTAGGAGCCGGGACAGGGGCTGAGCAGTTCTTC. Its protein is CASSLGAGTGAEQFF.

This clone has just a few counts. V gene TRBV30 combines with J gene TRBJ2-7; TRBD2 agrees at 8 bases. Losses at the gene ends were 5 bases for V and 5 bases for J; bases not matched to a gene: 2. Germline V gene data show CDR1 as GTSNPN and CDR2 as SVGIG (reference sequence). The CDR3 spans 11 residues. Here the CDR3 DNA reads TGTGCCTGGGGACTAGCCAACGAGCAGTACTTC. This codes for CAWGLANEQYF.

The rearrangement uses TRBV2 and TRBJ1-1; 9 bases are a match to TRBD1. Germline V gene sequence: CDR1 SNHLY, CDR2 FYNNEI. This CDR3 is built from 13 residues. With V trimmed by 7 bases and J by 7 bases, 7 bases remained unmatched. The CDR3 loop is CASTRTGVNEAFF. The CDR3 DNA reads as TGTGCCAGCACCAGGACAGGGGTGAATGAAGCTTTCTTT.

The rearrangement links TRBV29-1 to TRBJ1-2; 7 positions agree with TRBD1. The germline V gene encodes CDR1 SQVTM and CDR2 ANQGSEA. This CDR3 comprises 14 residues. With 6 bases clipped from V and 7 bases from J, the junction kept 14 bases outside the gene matches. CDR3 amino acids: CSVAPGGRGLGYTF. The CDR3 nucleotides read TGCAGCGTCGCCCCGGGGGGGAGGGGGCTTGGCTACACCTTC.

The chain has TRBV11-2 and TRBJ2-7; TRBD1 matches 8 bases. The CDR3 is 15 amino acids. V lost 4 bases and J lost 6; bases outside the gene matches: 11. The germline gives CDR1 SGHAT, CDR2 FQNNGV. DNA of the CDR3: TGTGCCAGCAGCTCCCGGACAGGGCTTCTCGGCGAGCAGTACTTC. Its translation is CASSSRTGLLGEQYF.